These 17 T cell receptor beta chains were all obtained from the same sample, sequenced in a study of cytomegalovirus exposure and HLA in healthy donors. It was with 60 Vbeta and 13 Jbeta primers that the PCR ran. Produced via immunoSEQ multiplex PCR; TCRdb's table is partial and in-frame only. The repertoire holds about 98,000 clones, with around 80% as singletons. The sequencing input was PBMCs. The receptors stem from a man aged 60 to 75 in good health and CMV-seropositive.

This clone is a singleton in its sample. The chain uses TRBV5-1 and TRBJ1-6, with 7 bases identical to TRBD1. The CDR3 has 14 amino acids. The germline V gene encodes CDR1 SGHRS and CDR2 YFSETQ. Losses at the gene ends were 2 bases for V and 7 bases for J; bases not matched to a gene: 3. The CDR3 loop is CASSLPGQNSPLHF. The CDR3 DNA reads as TGCGCCAGCAGCTTACCGGGACAGAATTCACCCCTCCACTTT. Variable domain in full (rest from reference TRBV5-1 and TRBJ1-6): KAGVTQTPRYLIKTRGQQVTLSCSPISGHRSVSWYQQTPGQGLQFLFEYFSETQRNKGNFPGRFSGRQFSNSRSEMNVSTLELGDSALYLCASSLPGQNSPLHFGNGTRLTVT.

This clone is a singleton in its sample. The rearrangement uses TRBV11-2 and TRBJ2-2; D gene ambiguous. The V and J ends lost 7 bases and 4 bases respectively, with 13 bases between them. This CDR3 is built from 14 residues. Germline V gene sequence: CDR1 SGHAT, CDR2 FQNNGV. CDR3 region: CASNPSHLTGELFF. CDR3 DNA: TGTGCCAGCAATCCGAGCCACCTCACCGGGGAGCTGTTTTTT.

On this clone: At one end the junction does not follow the germline gene, possibly because of a read error. The V and J genes are TRBV7-9 and TRBJ2-5, with 8 positions matching TRBD1. The CDR3 contains 13 residues. CDR1 and CDR2 from the germline V gene are SEHNR and FQNEAQ (reference sequence). In DNA, the CDR3 is TGTGCTAGCAGCATCGGACAGGGAGAGACCCAGTACTTC. Translated: CASSIGQGETQYF.

This clone has just a few counts. Here the CDR3 DNA reads TGTGCCAGCAGCTTAAGCCCGAGCTCCTACGAGCAGTACTTC. As protein: CASSLSPSSYEQYF. The rearrangement links TRBV5-6 to TRBJ2-7, with no clear D. The V gene's germline CDR1 is SGHDT and CDR2 YYEEEE. With 2 bases removed from V and 0 bases from J, the gap between germline ends came to 9 bases. The CDR3 covers 14 residues.

This clone came up a few times. In the same sample, other DNA sequences code for this CDR3. The gene calls are TRBV5-1 and TRBJ2-7; 8 bases agree with TRBD1. The germline V gene encodes CDR1 SGHRS and CDR2 YFSETQ. V lost 3 bases to trimming and J lost 4 bases; unmatched junction nucleotides: 6. The CDR3 has 14 amino acids. As DNA, the CDR3 is TGCGCCAGCAGCTCAGACAGGGGAATTTACGAGCAGTACTTC. Its translation is CASSSDRGIYEQYF.

V gene TRBV7-3 combines with J gene TRBJ2-3, with TRBD1 matching 9 bases. CDR1 is SGHTA and CDR2 is FQGTGA in the germline V gene. The V segment lost 2 bases and the J segment 3 bases; nucleotides outside the gene matches: 9. The CDR3 has 17 amino acids. The CDR3 loop is CASSLRLDRGRTDTQYF. Here the CDR3 DNA reads TGTGCCAGCAGCTTACGGCTCGACAGGGGGAGGACAGATACGCAGTATTTT.

This chain uses TRBV5-4 with TRBJ2-3, with D possibly being TRBD2 (5 bases). Germline values: CDR1 SGHNT, CDR2 YYREEE (reference sequence). The V gene lost 3 bases and the J gene lost 1 base, with 9 bases spanning the gap. This CDR3 is built from 14 residues. The CDR3 nucleotides are TGTGCCAGCAGCTGGAGCGGTCGCACAGATACGCAGTATTTT. It translates to CASSWSGRTDTQYF.

The chain uses TRBV7-8 and TRBJ2-5, with D possibly being TRBD1 (6 bases). This CDR3 is 17 amino acids long. Germline V gives CDR1 SGHVS, CDR2 FQNEAQ. The V end lost 2 bases, the J end lost 5 bases, and 21 bases lay between the germline ends. The CDR3 loop is CASSLSLGQWVGETQYF. DNA of the CDR3: TGTGCCAGCAGCTTAAGTTTAGGACAGTGGGTTGGGGAGACCCAGTACTTC.

The V call is TRBV5-1, the J call TRBJ2-4; 8 positions match TRBD1. Looked up from germline, CDR1 is SGHRS and CDR2 is YFSETQ. The CDR3 extends over 17 amino acids. Trimming took 0 bases from V and 0 from J; bases not matched to a gene: 5. The CDR3 is CASSLEGQGLAKNIQYF. The CDR3 DNA follows: TGCGCCAGCAGCTTGGAAGGACAGGGACTAGCCAAAAACATTCAGTACTTC.

This clone was picked up a small number of times. This chain uses TRBV10-3 with TRBJ1-1; D is perhaps TRBD1 (5 bases). The germline CDR1 and CDR2 sequences are ENHRY and SYGVKD. The CDR3 consists of 13 residues. Between the trimmed V and J ends, which lost 8 bases and 1 base, there was a span of 11 bases. In DNA form, the CDR3 reads TGTGCCATCGGGGCAGGCTCGAACACTGAAGCTTTCTTT. It translates to CAIGAGSNTEAFF.

This clone showed up just a few times. The rearrangement joins TRBV5-4 to TRBJ1-4; D perhaps matches TRBD1 (5 bases). CDR1 and CDR2 (germline): SGHNT, YYREEE (reference sequence). V lost 3 bases and J 7 bases, leaving 13 bases between the germline ends. This CDR3 has 14 residues. In DNA form, the CDR3 reads TGTGCCAGCAGCTCCCCCGGGGGGAGTGAAAAACTGTTTTTT. Amino acids: CASSSPGGSEKLFF. The full variable domain, completed using reference TRBV5-4 and TRBJ1-4, is ETGVTQSPTHLIKTRGQQVTLRCSSQSGHNTVSWYQQALGQGPQFIFQYYREEENGRGNFPPRFSGLQFPNYSSELNVNALELDDSALYLCASSSPGGSEKLFFGSGTQLSVL.

Here the CDR3 reads CASSRRNYGYTF. The CDR3 bases are TGTGCCAGCAGCAGGAGGAACTATGGCTACACCTTC. This chain uses TRBV5-8 with TRBJ1-2, with D unclear. V was cut by 4 bases and J by 2 bases, with 6 bases left in between. The CDR3 extends over 12 amino acids. Germline V gene lookup returns CDR1 SGHTS and CDR2 YDEGEE.

The chain combines TRBV7-3 with TRBJ2-3; D is unresolved. V was clipped by 2 bases and J by 1 base, with 7 bases between them. Germline-derived CDR1 and CDR2 are SGHTA and FQGTGA. This CDR3 region has 14 residues. This CDR3 reads CASSLFPGTDTQYF. CDR3 in DNA: TGTGCCAGCAGCTTATTCCCAGGCACAGATACGCAGTATTTT.

V is TRBV5-1 and J is TRBJ2-7; 7 nucleotides agree with TRBD1. The CDR3 covers 16 residues. Germline lookup yields CDR1 SGHRS and CDR2 YFSETQ. V was pared by 1 base and J by 7 bases, with 14 bases of the junction left unmatched. The CDR3 sequence: CASSLLPGQIVGEQYF. DNA for the CDR3: TGCGCCAGCAGCTTGCTCCCGGGACAGATCGTTGGGGAGCAGTACTTC.

V is TRBV5-5 and J is TRBJ2-5, with no clear D. Trimming pared 4 bases from V and 5 bases from J, leaving 6 bases between. The germline gives CDR1 SGHKS, CDR2 YYEKEE (reference sequence). The CDR3 is 11 amino acids. As DNA, the CDR3 is TGTGCCAGCAGCCCGAGGGAGACCCAGTACTTC. It translates to CASSPRETQYF. Variable domain in full (rest from reference TRBV5-5 and TRBJ2-5): DAGVTQSPTHLIKTRGQQVTLRCSPISGHKSVSWYQQVLGQGPQFIFQYYEKEERGRGNFPDRFSARQFPNYSSELNVNALLLGDSALYLCASSPRETQYFGPGTRLLVL.

The table lists this clone with a few counts. This rearrangement joins TRBV2 to TRBJ2-7; D may be TRBD1 (6 bases). The V end was cut by 2 bases, the J end by 0 bases, with 11 bases between. The germline gives CDR1 SNHLY, CDR2 FYNNEI. This CDR3 contains 15 residues. CDR3 protein: CASSEQGLYSYEQYF. CDR3 bases: TGTGCCAGCAGTGAACAGGGGCTTTACTCCTACGAGCAGTACTTC.

The rearrangement uses TRBV30 and TRBJ1-4, with D perhaps TRBD1 (6 bases). V was shortened by 1 base and J by 3 bases, with 12 bases between the two germline ends. There are 15 residues in the CDR3. Germline V CDR1 and CDR2: GTSNPN, SVGIG (reference sequence). CDR3 sequence (DNA): TGTGCCTGGAGTGGGCAGCAGGGGTCTAATGAAAAACTGTTTTTT. Its translation is CAWSGQQGSNEKLFF.